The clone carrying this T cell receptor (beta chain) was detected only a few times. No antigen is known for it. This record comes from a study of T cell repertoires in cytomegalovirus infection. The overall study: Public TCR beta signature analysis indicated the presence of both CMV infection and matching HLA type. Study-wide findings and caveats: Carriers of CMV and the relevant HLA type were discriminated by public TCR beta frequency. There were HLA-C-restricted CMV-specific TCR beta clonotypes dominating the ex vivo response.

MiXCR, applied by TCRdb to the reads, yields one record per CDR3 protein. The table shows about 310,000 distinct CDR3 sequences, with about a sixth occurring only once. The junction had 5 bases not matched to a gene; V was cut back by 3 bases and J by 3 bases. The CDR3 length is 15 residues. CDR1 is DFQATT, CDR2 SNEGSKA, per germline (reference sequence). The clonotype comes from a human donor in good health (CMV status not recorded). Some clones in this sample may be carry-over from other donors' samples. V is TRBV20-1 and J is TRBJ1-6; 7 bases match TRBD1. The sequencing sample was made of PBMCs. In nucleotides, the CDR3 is TGCAGTGCTAGGGGACAGCTTATCTATAATTCACCCCTCCACTTT. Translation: CSARGQLIYNSPLHF.